The next 6 T cell receptor beta chains were all read from a single sample in a study of beta chain features in type 1 diabetes. TCRB transcripts that were expressed got sequenced, as all of the isolated RNA had been reverse transcribed. Clones were sequenced by immunoSEQ multiplex PCR, and TCRdb holds only the in-frame ones, with some missing. The sample carries under 200,000 clones, 7.5% to 10% recorded once. Sample: central memory CD4+ T cells from blood. The receptors derive from a man younger than 35 in good health.

The chain uses TRBV19 and TRBJ2-2, with 7 nucleotides matching TRBD1. The V segment lost 8 bases and the J segment 0 bases; nucleotides outside the gene matches: 6. This CDR3 is 15 amino acids long. Per the germline V gene, CDR1 is LNHDA and CDR2 is SQIVND (reference sequence). CDR3: CASWTGTSNTGELFF. CDR3 coding DNA: TGTGCCAGTTGGACAGGAACCTCGAACACCGGGGAGCTGTTTTTT.

This clone has ten or more counts. The chain carries TRBV2 and TRBJ1-6; 12 bases match TRBD1. CDR1 is SNHLY, CDR2 FYNNEI, per germline. The CDR3 has 15 amino acids. V dropped 5 bases and J dropped 8; count of bases not matched to a gene: 4. The CDR3 DNA follows: TGTGCCAGCAGTAAGGGACAGGGGGCGCATTCACCCCTCCACTTT. Amino acids: CASSKGQGAHSPLHF.

The J gene is TRBJ2-4, the V gene TRBV30, with a possible D match to TRBD2 (7 bases). The germline CDR1 and CDR2 sequences are GTSNPN and SVGIG (reference sequence). The CDR3 covers 13 residues. V lost 0 bases to trimming and J lost 6 bases, with 9 bases between them. The CDR3 bases are TGTGCCTGGAGTGTGGGGGGGCGAAACATTCAGTACTTC. Its translation is CAWSVGGRNIQYF.

This clone was observed a few times. This rearrangement joins TRBV27 to TRBJ2-7; 12 bases fit TRBD1. CDR1 is MNHEY, CDR2 SMNVEV, per germline (reference sequence). With 2 bases clipped from V and 0 bases from J, the junction kept 20 bases outside the gene matches. This CDR3 has 22 residues. The CDR3 nucleotides are TGTGCCAGCAGTTTAAACCCGTCTCGGGACAGGGGGCCACTAGCGGACTCCTACGAGCAGTACTTC. Its translation: CASSLNPSRDRGPLADSYEQYF.

The gene calls are TRBV4-1 and TRBJ1-4; D unresolved. The germline V and J ends were trimmed by 0 bases and 11 bases, with 13 bases remaining between them. The germline V gene encodes CDR1 MGHRA and CDR2 YSYEKL. This CDR3 is built from 14 residues. DNA for the CDR3: TGCGCCAGCAGCCAAGAACAGCTATTTGGTAAACTGTTTTTT. Translating it yields CASSQEQLFGKLFF.

This clone was seen only a few times. The chain joins TRBV7-3 to TRBJ2-3, with 7 bases fitting TRBD2. The CDR3 runs to 16 residues. Germline trimming cut 5 bases from V and 4 bases from J; bases unmatched to any gene: 12. CDR1 and CDR2 (germline): SGHTA, FQGTGA. CDR3 DNA: TGTGCCAGCAGCCCGTCGGGGGGTAGATTGGCAGATACGCAGTATTTT. It yields the protein CASSPSGGRLADTQYF.